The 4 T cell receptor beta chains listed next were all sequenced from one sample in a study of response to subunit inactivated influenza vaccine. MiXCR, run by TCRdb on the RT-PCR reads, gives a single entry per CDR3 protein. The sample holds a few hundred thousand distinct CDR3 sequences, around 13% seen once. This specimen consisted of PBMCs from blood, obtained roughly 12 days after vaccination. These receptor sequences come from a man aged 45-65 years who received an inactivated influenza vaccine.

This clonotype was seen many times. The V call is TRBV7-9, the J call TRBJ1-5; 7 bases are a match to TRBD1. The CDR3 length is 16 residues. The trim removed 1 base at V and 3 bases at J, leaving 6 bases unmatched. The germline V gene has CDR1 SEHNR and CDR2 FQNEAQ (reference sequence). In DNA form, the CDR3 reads TGTGCCAGCAGCTTAGGTGGGACAGACCTCAATCAGCCCCAGCATTTT. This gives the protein CASSLGGTDLNQPQHF.

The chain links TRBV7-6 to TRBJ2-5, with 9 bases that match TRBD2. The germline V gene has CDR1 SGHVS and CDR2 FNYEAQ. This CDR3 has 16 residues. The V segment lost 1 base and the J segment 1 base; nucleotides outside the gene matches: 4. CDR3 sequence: CASSLVLAGPQETQYF. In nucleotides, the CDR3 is TGTGCCAGCAGCTTAGTACTAGCGGGTCCCCAAGAGACCCAGTACTTC.

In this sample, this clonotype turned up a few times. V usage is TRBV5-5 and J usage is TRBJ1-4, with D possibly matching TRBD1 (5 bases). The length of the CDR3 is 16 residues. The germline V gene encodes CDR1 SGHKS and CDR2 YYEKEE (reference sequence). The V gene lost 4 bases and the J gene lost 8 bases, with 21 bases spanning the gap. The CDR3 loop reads CASSPLGWAGQEKLFF. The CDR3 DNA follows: TGTGCCAGCAGCCCCCTGGGGTGGGCAGGGCAAGAAAAACTGTTTTTT.

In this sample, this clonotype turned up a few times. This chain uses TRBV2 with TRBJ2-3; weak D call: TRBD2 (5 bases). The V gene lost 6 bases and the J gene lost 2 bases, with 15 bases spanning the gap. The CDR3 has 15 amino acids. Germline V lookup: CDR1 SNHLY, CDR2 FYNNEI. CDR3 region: CASRTPGGPTDTQYF. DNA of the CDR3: TGTGCCAGCAGGACACCCGGCGGGCCCACAGATACGCAGTATTTT.